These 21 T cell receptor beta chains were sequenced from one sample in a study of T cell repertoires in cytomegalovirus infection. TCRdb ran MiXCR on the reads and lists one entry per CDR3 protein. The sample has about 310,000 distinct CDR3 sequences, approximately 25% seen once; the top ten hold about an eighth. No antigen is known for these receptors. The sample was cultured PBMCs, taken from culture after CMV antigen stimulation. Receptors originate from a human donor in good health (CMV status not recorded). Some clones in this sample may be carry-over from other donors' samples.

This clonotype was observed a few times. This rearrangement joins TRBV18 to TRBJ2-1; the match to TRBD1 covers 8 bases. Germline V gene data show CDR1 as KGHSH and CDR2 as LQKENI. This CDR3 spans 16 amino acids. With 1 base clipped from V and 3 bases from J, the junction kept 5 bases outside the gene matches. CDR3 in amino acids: CASSPLGTGDYNEQFF. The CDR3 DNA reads TGTGCCAGCTCACCACTAGGGACAGGAGACTACAATGAGCAGTTCTTC.

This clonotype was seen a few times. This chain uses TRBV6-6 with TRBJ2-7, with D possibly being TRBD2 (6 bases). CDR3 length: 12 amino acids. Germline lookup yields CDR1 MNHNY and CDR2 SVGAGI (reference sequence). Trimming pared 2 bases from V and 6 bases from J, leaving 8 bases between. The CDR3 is CASSYRRAEQYF. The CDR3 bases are TGTGCCAGCAGTTACCGGAGGGCCGAGCAGTACTTC.

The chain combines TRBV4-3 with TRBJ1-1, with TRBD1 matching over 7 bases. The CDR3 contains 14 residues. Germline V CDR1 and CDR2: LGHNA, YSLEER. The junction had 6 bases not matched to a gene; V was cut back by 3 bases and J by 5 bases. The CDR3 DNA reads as TGCGCCAGCAGCCACGAAGGGACAGCGACTGAAGCTTTCTTT. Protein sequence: CASSHEGTATEAFF.

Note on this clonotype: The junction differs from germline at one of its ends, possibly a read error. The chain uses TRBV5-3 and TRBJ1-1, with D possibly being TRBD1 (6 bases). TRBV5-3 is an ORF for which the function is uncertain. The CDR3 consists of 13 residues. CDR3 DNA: TGTGCCAGCAGCTTTCTCGAACAGGGTGAAGCTTTCTTT. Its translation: CASSFLEQGEAFF.

In DNA form, the CDR3 reads TGTGCCATCAGTGCAGGGGTCCAGAGCTCCTACGAGCAGTACTTC. It is translated as CAISAGVQSSYEQYF. J is TRBJ2-7 and V is TRBV10-3, with a tentative D call TRBD1 (6 bases). The germline V and J ends were trimmed by 4 bases and 0 bases, with 13 bases remaining between them. The CDR3 consists of 15 residues. Germline CDR1 and CDR2: ENHRY and SYGVKD.

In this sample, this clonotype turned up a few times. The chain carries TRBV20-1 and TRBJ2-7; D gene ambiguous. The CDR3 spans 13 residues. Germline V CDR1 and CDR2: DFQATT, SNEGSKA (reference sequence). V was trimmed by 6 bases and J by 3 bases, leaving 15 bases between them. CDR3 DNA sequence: TGCAGTGCCGATCTGCCTGGGCACTACGAGCAGTACTTC. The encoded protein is CSADLPGHYEQYF.

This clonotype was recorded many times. In nucleotides, the CDR3 is TGTGCCAGTCTCAGCGGAGGCGCGAACACCGGGGAGCTGTTTTTT. As protein: CASLSGGANTGELFF. V gene TRBV2 combines with J gene TRBJ2-2, with D perhaps matching TRBD2 (5 bases). The germline V gene encodes CDR1 SNHLY and CDR2 FYNNEI. Trimming cost V 9 bases and J 0 bases, with 14 bases left between them. This CDR3 is 15 amino acids long. The variable domain in full, completed from reference TRBV2 and TRBJ2-2, reads EPEVTQTPSHQVTQMGQEVILRCVPISNHLYFYWYRQILGQKVEFLVSFYNNEISEKSEIFDDQFSVERPDGSNFTLKIRSTKLEDSAMYFCASLSGGANTGELFFGEGSRLTVL.

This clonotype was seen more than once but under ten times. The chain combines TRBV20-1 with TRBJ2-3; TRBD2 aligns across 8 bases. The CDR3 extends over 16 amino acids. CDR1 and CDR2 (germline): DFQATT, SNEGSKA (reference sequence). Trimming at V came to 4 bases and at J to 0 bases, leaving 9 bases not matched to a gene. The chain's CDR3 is CSATTYASGSTDTQYF. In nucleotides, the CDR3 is TGCAGTGCTACCACATACGCTAGCGGGAGCACAGATACGCAGTATTTT.

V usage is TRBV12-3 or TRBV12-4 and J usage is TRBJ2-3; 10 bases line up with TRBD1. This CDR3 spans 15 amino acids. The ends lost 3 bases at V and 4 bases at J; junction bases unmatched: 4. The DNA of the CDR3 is TGTGCCAGCAGTTTTGCCGGACAGGGGGCAGATACGCAGTATTTT. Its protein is CASSFAGQGADTQYF.

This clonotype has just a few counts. The CDR3, as DNA: TGTGCCAGCAGTATTCTTAGAACCGGGGAGCTGTTTTTT. It translates to CASSILRTGELFF. The rearrangement links TRBV6-2 or TRBV6-3 to TRBJ2-2; no clear D gene. Germline CDR1 MNHEY, CDR2 SVGEGT. The CDR3 extends over 13 amino acids. The V end lost 5 bases, the J end lost 5 bases, and 9 bases lay between the germline ends.

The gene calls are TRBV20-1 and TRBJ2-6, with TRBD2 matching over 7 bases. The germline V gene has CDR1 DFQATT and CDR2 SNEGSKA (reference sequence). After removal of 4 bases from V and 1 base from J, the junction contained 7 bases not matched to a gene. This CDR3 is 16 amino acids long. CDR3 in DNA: TGCAGTGCTATGGTCCAGGGAGGGTCTGGGGCCAACGTCCTGACTTTC. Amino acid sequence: CSAMVQGGSGANVLTF.

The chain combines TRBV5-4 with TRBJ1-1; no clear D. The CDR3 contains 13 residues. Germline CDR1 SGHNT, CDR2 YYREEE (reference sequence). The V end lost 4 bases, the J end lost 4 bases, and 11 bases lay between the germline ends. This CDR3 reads CASSEDDFTEAFF. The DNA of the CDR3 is TGTGCCAGCAGCGAGGATGATTTCACTGAAGCTTTCTTT.

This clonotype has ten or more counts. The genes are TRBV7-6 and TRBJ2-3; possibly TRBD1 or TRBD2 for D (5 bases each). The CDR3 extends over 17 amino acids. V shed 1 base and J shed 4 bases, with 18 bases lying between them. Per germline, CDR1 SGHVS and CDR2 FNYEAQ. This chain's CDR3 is CASSLGLRDALADTQYF. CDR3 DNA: TGTGCCAGCAGCTTAGGGCTCCGGGACGCCTTGGCAGATACGCAGTATTTT.

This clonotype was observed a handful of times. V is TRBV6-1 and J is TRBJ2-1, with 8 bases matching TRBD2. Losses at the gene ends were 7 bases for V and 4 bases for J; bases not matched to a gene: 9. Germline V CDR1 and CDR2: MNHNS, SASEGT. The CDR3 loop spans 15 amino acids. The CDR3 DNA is TGTGCCAGCACCCCCCTAGCGGGCCTTTACAATGAGCAGTTCTTC. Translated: CASTPLAGLYNEQFF.

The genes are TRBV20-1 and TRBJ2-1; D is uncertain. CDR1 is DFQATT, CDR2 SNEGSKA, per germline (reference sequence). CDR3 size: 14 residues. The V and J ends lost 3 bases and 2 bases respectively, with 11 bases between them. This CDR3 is CSASVTPTYNEQFF. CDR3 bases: TGCAGTGCTAGCGTAACTCCGACCTACAATGAGCAGTTCTTC.

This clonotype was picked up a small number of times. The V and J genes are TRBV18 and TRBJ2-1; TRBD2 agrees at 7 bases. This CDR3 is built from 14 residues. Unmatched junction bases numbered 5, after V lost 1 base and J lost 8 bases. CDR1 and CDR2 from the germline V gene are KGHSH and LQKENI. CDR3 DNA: TGTGCCAGCTCACCACGCCTGGGAGGGGATGAGCAGTTCTTC. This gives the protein CASSPRLGGDEQFF.

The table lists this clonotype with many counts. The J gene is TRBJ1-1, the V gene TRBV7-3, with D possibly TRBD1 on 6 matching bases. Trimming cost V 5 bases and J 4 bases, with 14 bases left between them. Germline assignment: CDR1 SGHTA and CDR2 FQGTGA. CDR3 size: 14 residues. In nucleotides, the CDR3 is TGTGCCAGCAGCCGAGACAGGTTGAGCACTGAAGCTTTCTTT. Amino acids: CASSRDRLSTEAFF.

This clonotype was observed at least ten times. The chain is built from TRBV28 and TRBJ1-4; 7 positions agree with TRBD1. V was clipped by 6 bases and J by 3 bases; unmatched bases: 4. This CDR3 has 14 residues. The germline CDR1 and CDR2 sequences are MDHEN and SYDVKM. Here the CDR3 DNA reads TGTGCCAGCAGCCAGGGGGGGGCTAATGAAAAACTGTTTTTT. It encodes CASSQGGANEKLFF.

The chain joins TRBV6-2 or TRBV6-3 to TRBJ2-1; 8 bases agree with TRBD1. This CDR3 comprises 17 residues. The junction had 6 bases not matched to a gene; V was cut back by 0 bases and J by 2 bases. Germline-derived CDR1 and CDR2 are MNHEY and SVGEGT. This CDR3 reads CASSYSQGARAYNEQFF. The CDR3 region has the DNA TGTGCCAGCAGTTACTCGCAGGGGGCACGCGCCTACAATGAGCAGTTCTTC.

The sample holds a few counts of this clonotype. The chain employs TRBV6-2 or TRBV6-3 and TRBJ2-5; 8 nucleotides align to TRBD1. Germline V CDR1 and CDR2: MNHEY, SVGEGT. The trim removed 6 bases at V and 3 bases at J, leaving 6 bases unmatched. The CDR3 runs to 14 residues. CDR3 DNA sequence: TGTGCCAGCAGCCGGGGACAGGCGAAAGAGACCCAGTACTTC. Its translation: CASSRGQAKETQYF.

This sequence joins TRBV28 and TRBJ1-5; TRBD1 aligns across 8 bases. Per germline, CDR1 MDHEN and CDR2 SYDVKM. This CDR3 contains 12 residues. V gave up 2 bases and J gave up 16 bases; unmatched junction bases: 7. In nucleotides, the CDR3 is TGTGCCAGCAGTTTAGGGCCGGGACAGGTCCATTTT. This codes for CASSLGPGQVHF.